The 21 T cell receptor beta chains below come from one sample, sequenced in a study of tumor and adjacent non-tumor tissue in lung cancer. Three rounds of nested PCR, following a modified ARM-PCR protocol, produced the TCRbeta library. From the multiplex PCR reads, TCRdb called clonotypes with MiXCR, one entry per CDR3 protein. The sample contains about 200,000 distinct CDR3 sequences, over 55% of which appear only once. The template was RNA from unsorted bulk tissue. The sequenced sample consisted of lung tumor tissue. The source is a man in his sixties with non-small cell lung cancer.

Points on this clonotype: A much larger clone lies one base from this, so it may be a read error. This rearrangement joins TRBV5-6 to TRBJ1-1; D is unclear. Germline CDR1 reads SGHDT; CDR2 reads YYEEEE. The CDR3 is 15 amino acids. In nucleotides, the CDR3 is TGTGCCGGCAGCCCCTTAGAGGTACTGAACACTGAAGCTTTCTTT. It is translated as CAGSPLEVLNTEAFF.

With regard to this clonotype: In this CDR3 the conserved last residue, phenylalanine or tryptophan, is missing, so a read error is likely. The CDR3 sequence is CASSPRAEVETQYS. The CDR3 DNA reads as TGTGCCAGCAGCCCAAGAGCGGAGGTGGAGACCCAGTACTCC. This chain links TRBV11-3 with TRBJ2-5, with D possibly TRBD2 on 5 matching bases. Germline V gives CDR1 SGHNT, CDR2 YENEEA. The CDR3 has 14 amino acids. The germline V and J ends were trimmed by 5 bases and 5 bases, with 15 bases remaining between them.

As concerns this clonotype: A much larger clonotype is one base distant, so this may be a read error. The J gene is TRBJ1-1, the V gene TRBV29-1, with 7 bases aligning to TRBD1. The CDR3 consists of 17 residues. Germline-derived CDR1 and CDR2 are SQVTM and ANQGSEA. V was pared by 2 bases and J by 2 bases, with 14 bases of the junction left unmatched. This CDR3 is CSVEWPEGAIRNTEAFF. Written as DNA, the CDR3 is TGCAGCGTTGAATGGCCGGAGGGGGCCATCAGAAACACTGAAGCTTTCTTT.

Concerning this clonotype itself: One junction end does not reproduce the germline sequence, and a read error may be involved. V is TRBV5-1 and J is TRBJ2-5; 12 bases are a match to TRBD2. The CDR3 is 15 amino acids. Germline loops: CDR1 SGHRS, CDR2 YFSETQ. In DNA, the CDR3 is TGTGCCAGCAGCTCGCGACTAGCGGGAGCAGAGACCCAGTACTTC. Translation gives CASSSRLAGAETQYF.

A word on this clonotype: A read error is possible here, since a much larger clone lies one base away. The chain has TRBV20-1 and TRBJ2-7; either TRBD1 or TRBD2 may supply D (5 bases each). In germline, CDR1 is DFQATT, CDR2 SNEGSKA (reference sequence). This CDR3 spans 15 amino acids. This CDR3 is CNARASGTHPGEQYF. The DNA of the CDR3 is TGCAATGCTAGAGCCTCCGGGACCCACCCTGGGGAGCAGTACTTC.

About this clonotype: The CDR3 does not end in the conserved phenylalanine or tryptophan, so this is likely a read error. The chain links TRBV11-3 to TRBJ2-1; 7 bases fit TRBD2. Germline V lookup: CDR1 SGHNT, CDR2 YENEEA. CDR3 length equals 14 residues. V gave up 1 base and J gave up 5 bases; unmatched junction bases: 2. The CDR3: CASSLGGRNNEQFL. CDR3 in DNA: TGTGCCAGCAGCTTAGGCGGGAGAAACAATGAGCAGTTCTTA.

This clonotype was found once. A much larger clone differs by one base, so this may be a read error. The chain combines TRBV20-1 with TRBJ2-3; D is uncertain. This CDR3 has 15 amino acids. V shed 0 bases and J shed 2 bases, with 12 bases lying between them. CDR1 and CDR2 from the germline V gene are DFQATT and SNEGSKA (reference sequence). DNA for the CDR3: TGCAGTGCTAGAGAATTAGGCAGCACCACAGATACGCAGTATTTT. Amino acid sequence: CSARELGSTTDTQYF.

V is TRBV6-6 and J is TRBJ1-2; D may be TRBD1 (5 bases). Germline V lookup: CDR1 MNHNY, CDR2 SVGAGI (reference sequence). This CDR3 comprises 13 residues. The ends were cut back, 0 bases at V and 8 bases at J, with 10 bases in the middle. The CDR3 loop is CASSYSERGGYTF. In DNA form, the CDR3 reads TGTGCCAGCAGTTACTCGGAAAGGGGAGGCTACACCTTC.

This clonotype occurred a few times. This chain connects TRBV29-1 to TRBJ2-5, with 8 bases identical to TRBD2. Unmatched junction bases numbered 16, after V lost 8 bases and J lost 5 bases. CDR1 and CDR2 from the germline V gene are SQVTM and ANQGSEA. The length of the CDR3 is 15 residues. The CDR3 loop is CSTMGRAGEDETQYF. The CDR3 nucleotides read TGCAGCACCATGGGGAGAGCGGGAGAAGATGAGACCCAGTACTTC.

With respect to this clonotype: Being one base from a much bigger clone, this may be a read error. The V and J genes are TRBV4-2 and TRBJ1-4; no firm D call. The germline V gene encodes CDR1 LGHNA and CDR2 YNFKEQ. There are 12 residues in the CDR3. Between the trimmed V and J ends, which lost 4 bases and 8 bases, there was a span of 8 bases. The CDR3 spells CASSLLNEKLFF. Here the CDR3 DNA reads TGTGCCAGCAGCCTTTTGAACGAAAAACTGTTTTTT.

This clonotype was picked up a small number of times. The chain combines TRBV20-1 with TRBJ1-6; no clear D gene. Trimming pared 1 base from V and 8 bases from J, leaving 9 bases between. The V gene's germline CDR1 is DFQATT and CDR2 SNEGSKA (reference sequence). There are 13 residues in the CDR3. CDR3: CSARGDLDSPLHF. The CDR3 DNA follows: TGCAGTGCTAGAGGGGATTTGGATTCACCCCTCCACTTT.

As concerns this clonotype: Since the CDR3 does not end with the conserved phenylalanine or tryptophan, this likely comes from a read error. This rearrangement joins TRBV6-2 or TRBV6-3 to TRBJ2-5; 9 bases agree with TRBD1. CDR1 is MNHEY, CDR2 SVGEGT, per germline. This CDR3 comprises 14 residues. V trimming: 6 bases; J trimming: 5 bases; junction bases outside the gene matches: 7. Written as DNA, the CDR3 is TGTGCCAGCAGACAGGGGGCGAATTTTGAGACCCAGTACTTA. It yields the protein CASRQGANFETQYL.

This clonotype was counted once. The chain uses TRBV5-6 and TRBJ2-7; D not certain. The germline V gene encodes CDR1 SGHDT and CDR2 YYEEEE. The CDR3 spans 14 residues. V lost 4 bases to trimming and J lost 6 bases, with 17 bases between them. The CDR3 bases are TGTGCCAGCAGCAGACCCGAGCGTTCCAGCGAGCAGTACGTC. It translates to CASSRPERSSEQYV.

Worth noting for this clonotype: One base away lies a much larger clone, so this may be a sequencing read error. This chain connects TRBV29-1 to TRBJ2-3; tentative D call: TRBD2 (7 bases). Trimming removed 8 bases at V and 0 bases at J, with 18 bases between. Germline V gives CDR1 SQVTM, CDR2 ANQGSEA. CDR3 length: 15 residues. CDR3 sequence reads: CSITGGLFSTDTQYF. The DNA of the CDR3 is TGCAGCATCACGGGGGGCCTTTTTAGCACAGATACGCAGTATTTT.

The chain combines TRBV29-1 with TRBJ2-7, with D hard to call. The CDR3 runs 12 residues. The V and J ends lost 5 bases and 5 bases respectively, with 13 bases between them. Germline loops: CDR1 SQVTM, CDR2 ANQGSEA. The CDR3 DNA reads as TGCAGCGTTATGGGAAACAGTCACGAGCAGTACTTC. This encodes CSVMGNSHEQYF.

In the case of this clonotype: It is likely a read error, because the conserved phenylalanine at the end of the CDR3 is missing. Here the CDR3 DNA reads TGTGCCAGCAGCCTAGGGGGGGACTTAAATGAGCAGTTCATC. Its protein product is CASSLGGDLNEQFI. V is TRBV11-3 and J is TRBJ2-1, with D possibly matching TRBD2 (7 bases). Per germline, CDR1 SGHNT and CDR2 YENEEA. V lost 5 bases and J 7 bases, leaving 15 bases between the germline ends. The CDR3 length is 14 residues.

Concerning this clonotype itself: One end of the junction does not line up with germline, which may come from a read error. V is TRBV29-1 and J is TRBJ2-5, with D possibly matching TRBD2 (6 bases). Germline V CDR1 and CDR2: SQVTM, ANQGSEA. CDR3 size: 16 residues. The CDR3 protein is CSVEDLEWAGRETQYF. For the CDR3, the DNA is TGCAGTGTTGAAGATCTTGAATGGGCGGGACGAGAGACCCAGTACTTC.

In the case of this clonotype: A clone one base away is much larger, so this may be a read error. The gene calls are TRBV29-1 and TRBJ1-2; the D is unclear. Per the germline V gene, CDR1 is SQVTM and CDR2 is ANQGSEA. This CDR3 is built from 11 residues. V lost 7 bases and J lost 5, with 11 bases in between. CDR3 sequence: CSARNRYGYTF. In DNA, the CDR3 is TGCAGCGCTCGGAACAGATATGGCTACACCTTC.

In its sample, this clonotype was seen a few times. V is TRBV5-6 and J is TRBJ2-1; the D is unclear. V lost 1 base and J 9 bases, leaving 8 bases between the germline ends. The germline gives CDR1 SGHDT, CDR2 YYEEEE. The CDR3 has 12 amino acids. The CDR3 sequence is CASSLFSFEQFF. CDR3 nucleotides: TGTGCCAGCAGCTTGTTTTCATTTGAGCAGTTCTTC.

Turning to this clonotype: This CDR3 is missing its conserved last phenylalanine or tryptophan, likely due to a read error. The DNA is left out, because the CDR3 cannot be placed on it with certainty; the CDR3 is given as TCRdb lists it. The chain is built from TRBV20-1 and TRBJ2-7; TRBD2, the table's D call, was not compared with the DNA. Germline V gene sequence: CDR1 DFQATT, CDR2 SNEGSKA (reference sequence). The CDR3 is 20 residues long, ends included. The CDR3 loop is CSARAYFDPSSGSLAYEKYI.

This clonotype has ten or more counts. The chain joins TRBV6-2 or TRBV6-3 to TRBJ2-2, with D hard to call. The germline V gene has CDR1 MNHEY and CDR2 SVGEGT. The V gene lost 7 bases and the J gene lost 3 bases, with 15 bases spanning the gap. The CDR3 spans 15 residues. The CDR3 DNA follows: TGTGCCAGCAAGCGACACCAAGACGACACCGGGGAGCTGTTTTTT. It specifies CASKRHQDDTGELFF.